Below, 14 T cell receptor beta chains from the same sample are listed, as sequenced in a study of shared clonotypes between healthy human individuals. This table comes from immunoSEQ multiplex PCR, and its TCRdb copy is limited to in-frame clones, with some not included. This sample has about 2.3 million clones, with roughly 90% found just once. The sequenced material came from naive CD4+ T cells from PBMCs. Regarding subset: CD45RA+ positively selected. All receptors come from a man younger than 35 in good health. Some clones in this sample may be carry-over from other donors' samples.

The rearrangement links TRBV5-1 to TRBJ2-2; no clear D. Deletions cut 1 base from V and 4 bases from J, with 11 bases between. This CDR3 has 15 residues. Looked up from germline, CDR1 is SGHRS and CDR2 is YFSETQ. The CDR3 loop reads CASSLFQQVTGELFF. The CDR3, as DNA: TGCGCCAGCAGCTTGTTCCAGCAGGTCACCGGGGAGCTGTTTTTT.

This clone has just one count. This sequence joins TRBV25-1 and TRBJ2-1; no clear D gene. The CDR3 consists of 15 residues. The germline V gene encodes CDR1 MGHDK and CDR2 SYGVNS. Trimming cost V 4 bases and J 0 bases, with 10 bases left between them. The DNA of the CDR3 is TGTGCCAGCAGTGTTACATCTAGCTCCTACAATGAGCAGTTCTTC. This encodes CASSVTSSSYNEQFF.

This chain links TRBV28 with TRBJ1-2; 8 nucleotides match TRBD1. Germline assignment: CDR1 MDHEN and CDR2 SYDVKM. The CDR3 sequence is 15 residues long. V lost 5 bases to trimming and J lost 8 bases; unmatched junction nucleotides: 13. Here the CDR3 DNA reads TGTGCCAGCAGTACCCCACCCGGGACAGGAGGAGGCTACACCTTC. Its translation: CASSTPPGTGGGYTF.

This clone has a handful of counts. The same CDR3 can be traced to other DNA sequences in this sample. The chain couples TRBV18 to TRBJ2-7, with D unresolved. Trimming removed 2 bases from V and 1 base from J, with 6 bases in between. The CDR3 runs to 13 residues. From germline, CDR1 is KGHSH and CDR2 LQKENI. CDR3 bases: TGTGCCAGCTCACCAGGTCAGTCCTACGAGCAGTACTTC. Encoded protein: CASSPGQSYEQYF.

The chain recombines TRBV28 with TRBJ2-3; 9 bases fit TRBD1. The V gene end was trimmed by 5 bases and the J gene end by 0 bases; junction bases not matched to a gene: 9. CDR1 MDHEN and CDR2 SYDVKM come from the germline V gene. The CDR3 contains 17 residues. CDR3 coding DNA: TGTGCCAGCAGTCCCCTGGACAGGGGACTAAGCACAGATACGCAGTATTTT. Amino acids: CASSPLDRGLSTDTQYF.

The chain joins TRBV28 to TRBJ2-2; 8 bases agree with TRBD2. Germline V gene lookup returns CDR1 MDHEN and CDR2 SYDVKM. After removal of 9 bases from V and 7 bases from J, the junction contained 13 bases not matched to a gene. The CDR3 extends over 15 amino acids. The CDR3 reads CASQLPSAGGGELFF. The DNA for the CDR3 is TGTGCCAGTCAACTCCCCTCCGCGGGAGGCGGGGAGCTGTTTTTT.

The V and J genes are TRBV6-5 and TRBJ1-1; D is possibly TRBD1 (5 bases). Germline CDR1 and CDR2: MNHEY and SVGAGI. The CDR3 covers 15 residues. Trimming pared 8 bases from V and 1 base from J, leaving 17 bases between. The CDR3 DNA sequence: TGTGCCAGCCGCGAAGAATTTACAGGGAACACTGAAGCTTTCTTT. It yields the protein CASREEFTGNTEAFF.

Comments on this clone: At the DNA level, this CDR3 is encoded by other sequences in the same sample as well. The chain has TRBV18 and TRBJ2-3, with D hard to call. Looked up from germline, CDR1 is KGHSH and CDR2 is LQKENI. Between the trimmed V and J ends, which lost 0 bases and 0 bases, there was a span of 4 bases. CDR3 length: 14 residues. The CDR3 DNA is TGTGCCAGCTCACCACCGAGTAGCACAGATACGCAGTATTTT. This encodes CASSPPSSTDTQYF.

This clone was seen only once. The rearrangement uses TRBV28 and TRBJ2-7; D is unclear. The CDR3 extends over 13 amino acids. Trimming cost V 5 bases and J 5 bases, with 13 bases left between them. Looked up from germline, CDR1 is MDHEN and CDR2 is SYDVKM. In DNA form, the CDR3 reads TGTGCCAGCAGTCCTGGTCTACCCAACGAGCAGTACTTC. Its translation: CASSPGLPNEQYF.

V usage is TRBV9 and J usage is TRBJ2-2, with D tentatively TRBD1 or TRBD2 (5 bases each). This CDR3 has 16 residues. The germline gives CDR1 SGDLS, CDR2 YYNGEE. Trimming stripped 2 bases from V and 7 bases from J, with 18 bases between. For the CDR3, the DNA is TGTGCCAGCAGCGTCGGTCTGGGGGATTTGGGCGGGGAGCTGTTTTTT. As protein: CASSVGLGDLGGELFF. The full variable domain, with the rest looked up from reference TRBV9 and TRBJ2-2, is DSGVTQTPKHLITATGQRVTLRCSPRSGDLSVYWYQQSLDQGLQFLIQYYNGEERAKGNILERFSAQQFPDLHSELNLSSLELGDSALYFCASSVGLGDLGGELFFGEGSRLTVL.

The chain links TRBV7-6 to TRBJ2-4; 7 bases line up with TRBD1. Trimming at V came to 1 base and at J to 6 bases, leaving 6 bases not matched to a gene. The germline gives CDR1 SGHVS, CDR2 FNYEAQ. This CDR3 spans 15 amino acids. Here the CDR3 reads CASSLDRGGGNIQYF. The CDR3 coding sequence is TGTGCCAGCAGCTTAGACAGGGGTGGTGGAAACATTCAGTACTTC.

The CDR3 DNA reads as TGTGCTAGTGGCAGAGTAGCGACCACCGACAATGAGCAGTTCTTC. It codes for CASGRVATTDNEQFF. This chain connects TRBV12-5 to TRBJ2-1; possible D gene TRBD2, 5 bases. The CDR3 runs to 15 residues. Germline V lookup: CDR1 LGHNT, CDR2 FRNRAP. V shed 6 bases and J shed 5 bases, with 17 bases lying between them.

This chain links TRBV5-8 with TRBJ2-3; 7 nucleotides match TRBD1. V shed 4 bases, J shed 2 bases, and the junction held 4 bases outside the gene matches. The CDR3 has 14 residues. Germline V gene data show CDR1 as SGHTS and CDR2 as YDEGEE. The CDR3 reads CASSQGQYTDTQYF. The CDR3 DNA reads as TGTGCCAGCAGCCAGGGACAGTACACAGATACGCAGTATTTT.

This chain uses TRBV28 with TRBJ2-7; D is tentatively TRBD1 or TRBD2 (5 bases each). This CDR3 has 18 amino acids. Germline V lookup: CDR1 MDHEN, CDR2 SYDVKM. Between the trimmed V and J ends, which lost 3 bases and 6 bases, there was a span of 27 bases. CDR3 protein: CASSFVVSGRPRSREQYF. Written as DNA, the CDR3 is TGTGCCAGCAGTTTCGTTGTTTCGGGGCGGCCGAGGTCGCGCGAGCAGTACTTC. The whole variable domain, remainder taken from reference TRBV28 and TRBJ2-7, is DVKVTQSSRYLVKRTGEKVFLECVQDMDHENMFWYRQDPGLGLRLIYFSYDVKMKEKGDIPEGYSVSREKKERFSLILESASTNQTSMYLCASSFVVSGRPRSREQYFGPGTRLTVT.